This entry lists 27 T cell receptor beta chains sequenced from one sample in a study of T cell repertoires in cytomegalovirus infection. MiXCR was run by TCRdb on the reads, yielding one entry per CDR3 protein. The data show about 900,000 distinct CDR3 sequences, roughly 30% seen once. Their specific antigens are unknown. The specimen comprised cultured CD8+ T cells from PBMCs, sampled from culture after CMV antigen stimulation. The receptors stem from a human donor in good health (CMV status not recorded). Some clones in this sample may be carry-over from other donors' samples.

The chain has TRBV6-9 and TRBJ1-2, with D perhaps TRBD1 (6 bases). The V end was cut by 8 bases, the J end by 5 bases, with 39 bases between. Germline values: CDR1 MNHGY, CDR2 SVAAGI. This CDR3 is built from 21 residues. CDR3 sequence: CASPNGRGDAIPFVIVYGYTF. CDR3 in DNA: TGTGCCAGCCCGAACGGCAGGGGAGACGCCATCCCATTCGTCATTGTATATGGCTACACCTTC.

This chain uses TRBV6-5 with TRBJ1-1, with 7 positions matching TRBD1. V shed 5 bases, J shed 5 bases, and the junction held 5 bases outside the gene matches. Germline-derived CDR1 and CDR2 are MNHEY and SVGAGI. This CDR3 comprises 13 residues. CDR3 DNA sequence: TGTGCCAGCAGTAACCAGGGGGGAACTGAAGCTTTCTTT. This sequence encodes CASSNQGGTEAFF.

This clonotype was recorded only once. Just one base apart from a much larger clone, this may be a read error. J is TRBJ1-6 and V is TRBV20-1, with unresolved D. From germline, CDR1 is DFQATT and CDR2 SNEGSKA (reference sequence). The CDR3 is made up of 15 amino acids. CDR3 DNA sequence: TGCAGTGCTAGAGACGCCAGAACCTATAATTCACTCCTCCACTTT. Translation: CSARDARTYNSLLHF.

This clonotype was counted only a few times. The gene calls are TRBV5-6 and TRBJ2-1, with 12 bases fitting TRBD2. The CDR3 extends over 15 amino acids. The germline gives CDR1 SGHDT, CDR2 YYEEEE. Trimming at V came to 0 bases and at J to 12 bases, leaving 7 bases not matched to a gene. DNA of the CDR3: TGTGCCAGCAGCTTGGGGACTAGCGGGGCTGGCGGGCAGTTCTTC. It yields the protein CASSLGTSGAGGQFF.

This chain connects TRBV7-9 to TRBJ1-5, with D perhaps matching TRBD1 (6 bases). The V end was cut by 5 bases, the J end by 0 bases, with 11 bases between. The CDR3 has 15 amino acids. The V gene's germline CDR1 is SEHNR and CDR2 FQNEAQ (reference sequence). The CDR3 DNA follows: TGTGCCAGCAGCCGAGAGACAGGTAGCAATCAGCCCCAGCATTTT. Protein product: CASSRETGSNQPQHF. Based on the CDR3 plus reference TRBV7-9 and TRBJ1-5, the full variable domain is DTGVSQNPRHKITKRGQNVTFRCDPISEHNRLYWYRQTLGQGPEFLTYFQNEAQLEKSRLLSDRFSAERPKGSFSTLEIQRTEQGDSAMYLCASSRETGSNQPQHFGDGTRLSIL.

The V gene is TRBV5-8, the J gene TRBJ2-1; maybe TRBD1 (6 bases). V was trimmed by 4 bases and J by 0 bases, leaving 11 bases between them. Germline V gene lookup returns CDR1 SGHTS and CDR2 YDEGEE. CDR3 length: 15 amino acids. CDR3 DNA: TGTGCCAGCAGCGATGGACAGAGCTCCTACAATGAGCAGTTCTTC. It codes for CASSDGQSSYNEQFF. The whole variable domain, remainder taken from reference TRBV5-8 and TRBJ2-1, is EAGVTQSPTHLIKTRGQQATLRCSPISGHTSVYWYQQALGLGLQFLLWYDEGEERNRGNFPPRFSGRQFPNYSSELNVNALELEDSALYLCASSDGQSSYNEQFFGPGTRLTVL.

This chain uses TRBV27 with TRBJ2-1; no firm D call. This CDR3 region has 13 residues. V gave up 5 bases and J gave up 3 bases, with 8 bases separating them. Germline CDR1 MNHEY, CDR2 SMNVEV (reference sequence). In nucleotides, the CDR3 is TGTGCCAGCAGTCGACCCCGCTACAATGAGCAGTTCTTC. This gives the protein CASSRPRYNEQFF.

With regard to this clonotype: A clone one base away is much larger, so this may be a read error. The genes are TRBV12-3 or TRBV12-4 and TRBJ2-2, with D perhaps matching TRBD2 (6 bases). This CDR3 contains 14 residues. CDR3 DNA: TGTACCAGCAAAGAACTAGCAGTCACCGGGGAGCTGTTTTTT. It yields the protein CTSKELAVTGELFF.

The chain's CDR3 is CATVGAEAFF. CDR3 nucleotides: TGTGCCACAGTGGGTGCCGAAGCTTTCTTT. The V call is TRBV27, the J call TRBJ1-1, with no clear D. The germline CDR1 and CDR2 sequences are MNHEY and SMNVEV (reference sequence). This CDR3 comprises 10 residues. V was cut by 10 bases and J by 8 bases, with 11 bases left in between.

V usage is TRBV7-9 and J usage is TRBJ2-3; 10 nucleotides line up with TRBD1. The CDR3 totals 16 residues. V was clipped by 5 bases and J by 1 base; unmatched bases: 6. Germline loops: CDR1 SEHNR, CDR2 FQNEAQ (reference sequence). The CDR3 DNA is TGTGCCAGCAGCAAAGGGACAGGGGAGGGCACAGATACGCAGTATTTT. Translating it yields CASSKGTGEGTDTQYF. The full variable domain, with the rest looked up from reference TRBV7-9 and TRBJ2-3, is DTGVSQNPRHKITKRGQNVTFRCDPISEHNRLYWYRQTLGQGPEFLTYFQNEAQLEKSRLLSDRFSAERPKGSFSTLEIQRTEQGDSAMYLCASSKGTGEGTDTQYFGPGTRLTVL.

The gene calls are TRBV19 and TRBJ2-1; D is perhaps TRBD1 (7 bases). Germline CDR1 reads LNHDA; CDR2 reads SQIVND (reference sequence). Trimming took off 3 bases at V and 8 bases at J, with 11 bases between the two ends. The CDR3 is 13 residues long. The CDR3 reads CASSIQGDYEQFF. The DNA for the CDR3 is TGTGCCAGTAGTATCCAGGGGGACTATGAGCAGTTCTTC.

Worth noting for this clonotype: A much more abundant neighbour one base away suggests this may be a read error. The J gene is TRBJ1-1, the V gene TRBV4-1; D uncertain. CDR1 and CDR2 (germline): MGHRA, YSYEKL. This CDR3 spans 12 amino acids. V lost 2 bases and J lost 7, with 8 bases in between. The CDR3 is CASSQIGFEAFF. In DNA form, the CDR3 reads TGCGCCAGCAGCCAAATCGGTTTTGAAGCTTTCTTT.

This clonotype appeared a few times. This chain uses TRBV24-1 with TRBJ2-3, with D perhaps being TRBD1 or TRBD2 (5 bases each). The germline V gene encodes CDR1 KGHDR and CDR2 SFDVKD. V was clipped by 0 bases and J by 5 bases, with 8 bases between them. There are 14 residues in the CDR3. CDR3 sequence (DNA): TGTGCCACCAGTGATTTGCGAGGGGAAGATACGCAGTATTTT. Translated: CATSDLRGEDTQYF.

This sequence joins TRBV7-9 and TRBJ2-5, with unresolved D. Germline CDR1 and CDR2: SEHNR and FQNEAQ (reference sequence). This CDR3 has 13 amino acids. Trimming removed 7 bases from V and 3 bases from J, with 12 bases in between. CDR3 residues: CASTDPLKETQYF. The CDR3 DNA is TGTGCCAGCACGGACCCTCTAAAAGAGACCCAGTACTTC.

CDR3 protein: CASSRRDRAKGRVLTF. CDR3 coding DNA: TGTGCCAGCAGCCGGCGGGACAGGGCCAAGGGCAGGGTCCTGACTTTC. The rearrangement links TRBV7-9 to TRBJ2-6; 9 nucleotides agree with TRBD1. CDR3 length: 16 amino acids. Germline lookup yields CDR1 SEHNR and CDR2 FQNEAQ (reference sequence). V lost 5 bases to trimming and J lost 13 bases; unmatched junction nucleotides: 15.

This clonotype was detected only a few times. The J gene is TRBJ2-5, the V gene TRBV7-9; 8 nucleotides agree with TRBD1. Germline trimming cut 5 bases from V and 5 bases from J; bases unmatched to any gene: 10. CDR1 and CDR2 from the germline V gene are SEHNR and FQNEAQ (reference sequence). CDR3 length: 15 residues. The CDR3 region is CASSPPQGARETQYF. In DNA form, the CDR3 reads TGTGCCAGCAGCCCCCCGCAGGGGGCGAGGGAGACCCAGTACTTC.

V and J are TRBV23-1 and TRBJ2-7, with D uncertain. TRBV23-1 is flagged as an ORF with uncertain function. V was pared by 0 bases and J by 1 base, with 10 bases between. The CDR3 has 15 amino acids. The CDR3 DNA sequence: TGCGCCAGCAGTCAATCGGGGTTCAGTTCCTACGAGCAGTACGTC. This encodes CASSQSGFSSYEQYV.

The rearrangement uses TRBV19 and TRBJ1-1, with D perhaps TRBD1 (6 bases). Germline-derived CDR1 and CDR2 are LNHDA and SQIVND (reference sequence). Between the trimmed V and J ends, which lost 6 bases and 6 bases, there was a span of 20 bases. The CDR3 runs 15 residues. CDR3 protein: CASSSTGTESAEAFF. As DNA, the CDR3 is TGTGCCAGTAGCAGTACAGGGACCGAAAGCGCTGAAGCTTTCTTT.

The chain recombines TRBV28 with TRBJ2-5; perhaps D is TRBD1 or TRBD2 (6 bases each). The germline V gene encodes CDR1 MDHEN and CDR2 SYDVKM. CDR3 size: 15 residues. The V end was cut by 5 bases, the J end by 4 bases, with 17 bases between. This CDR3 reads CASSPISGAGETQYF. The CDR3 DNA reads TGTGCCAGCAGTCCAATTTCGGGGGCAGGAGAGACCCAGTACTTC.

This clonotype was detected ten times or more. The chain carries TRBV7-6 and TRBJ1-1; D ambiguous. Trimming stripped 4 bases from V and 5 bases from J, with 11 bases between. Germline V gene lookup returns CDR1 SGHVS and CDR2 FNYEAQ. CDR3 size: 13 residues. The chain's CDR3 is CASSWAAGTEAFF. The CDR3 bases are TGTGCCAGCAGCTGGGCCGCGGGGACTGAAGCTTTCTTT.

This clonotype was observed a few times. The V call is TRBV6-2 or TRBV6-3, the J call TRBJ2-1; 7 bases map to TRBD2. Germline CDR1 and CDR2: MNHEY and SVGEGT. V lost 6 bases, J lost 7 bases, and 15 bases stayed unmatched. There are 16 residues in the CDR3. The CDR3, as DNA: TGTGCCAGCAGCTCTCGCTGGGACTACCCTCGGAATGAGCAGTTCTTC. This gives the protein CASSSRWDYPRNEQFF.

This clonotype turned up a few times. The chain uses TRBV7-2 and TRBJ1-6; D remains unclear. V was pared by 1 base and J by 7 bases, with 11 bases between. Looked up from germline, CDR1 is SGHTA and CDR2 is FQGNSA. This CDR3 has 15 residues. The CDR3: CASSLGGDRNSPLHF. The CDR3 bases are TGTGCCAGCAGCTTAGGGGGAGATAGGAATTCACCCCTCCACTTT.

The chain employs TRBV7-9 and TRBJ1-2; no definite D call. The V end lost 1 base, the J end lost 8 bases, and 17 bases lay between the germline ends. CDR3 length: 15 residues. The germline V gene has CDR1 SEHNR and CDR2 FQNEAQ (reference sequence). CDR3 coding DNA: TGTGCCAGCAGCTTAGAGTGGACTACTCAAGACGGCTACACCTTC. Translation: CASSLEWTTQDGYTF.

The CDR3 DNA sequence: TGTGCCAGCAAAGGGAGTGAGCAGTTCTTC. Translating gives CASKGSEQFF. This rearrangement joins TRBV2 to TRBJ2-1, with a weak D call TRBD2 (5 bases). The CDR3 runs to 10 residues. The germline gives CDR1 SNHLY, CDR2 FYNNEI. Between the trimmed V and J ends, which lost 7 bases and 9 bases, there was a span of 7 bases.

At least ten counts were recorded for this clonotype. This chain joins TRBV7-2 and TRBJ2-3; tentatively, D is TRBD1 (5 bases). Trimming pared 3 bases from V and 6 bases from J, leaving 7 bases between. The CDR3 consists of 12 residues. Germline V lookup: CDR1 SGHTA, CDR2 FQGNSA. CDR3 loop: CASSFRVDTQYF. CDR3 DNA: TGTGCCAGCAGCTTCAGGGTGGATACGCAGTATTTT.

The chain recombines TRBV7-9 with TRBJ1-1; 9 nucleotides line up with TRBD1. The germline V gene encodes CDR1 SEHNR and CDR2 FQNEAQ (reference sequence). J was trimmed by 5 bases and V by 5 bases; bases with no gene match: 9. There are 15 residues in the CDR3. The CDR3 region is CASSPLQGALTEAFF. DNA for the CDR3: TGTGCCAGCAGCCCATTACAGGGGGCGCTGACTGAAGCTTTCTTT.

CDR3 DNA sequence: TGCAGTATGCCGGGACAGGGGGCGTGGACCGGGGAGCTGTTTTTT. Translated: CSMPGQGAWTGELFF. This sequence joins TRBV20-1 and TRBJ2-2; 12 positions match TRBD1. The length of the CDR3 is 15 residues. CDR1 and CDR2 (germline): DFQATT, SNEGSKA (reference sequence). V shed 8 bases, J shed 5 bases, and the junction held 9 bases outside the gene matches.